A selection of T cell receptor beta chains follows, all from one sample in a study of T cell repertoires in cytomegalovirus infection. TCRdb used MiXCR to reprocess the reads, holding one entry per CDR3 protein. The sample consists of 160,000 or so distinct CDR3 sequences, 20% to 30% of them appearing once. The sample consisted of PBMCs. These receptors were obtained from a human donor in good health (CMV status not recorded). Some clones in this sample may be carry-over from other donors' samples. Each CDR3 is given with its conserved first and last residue. Each record gives: D gene, J gene, clone size, V gene, CDR3 protein, CDR3 DNA. A D gene is named only where the DNA matches it firmly. Some rows have no size entry. The others give once, few or many, or a class for an expanded clone.

>-|TRBJ2-5|few|TRBV28
CASSPDLGETQYF
TGTGCCAGCAGTCCGGATCTGGGGGAGACCCAGTACTTC
>TRBD1|TRBJ2-1|-|TRBV7-3
CASSPSGQGNEQFF
TGTGCCAGCAGCCCATCGGGACAGGGCAATGAGCAGTTCTTC
>-|TRBJ1-3|few|TRBV2
CASSSTVNSGNTIYF
TGTGCCAGCTCTTCGACCGTAAACTCTGGAAACACCATATATTTT
>-|TRBJ1-1|-|TRBV19
CAIRKGGEAFF
TGTGCCATCCGAAAAGGCGGTGAAGCTTTCTTT
>-|TRBJ2-5|few|TRBV27
CASSYTNSRETQYF
TGTGCCAGCAGTTATACAAACTCAAGAGAGACCCAGTACTTC
>-|TRBJ2-5|-|TRBV14
CASSQDNRDLENQYF
TGTGCCAGCAGCCAAGACAACCGGGATTTAGAGAACCAGTACTTC
>-|TRBJ2-5|-|TRBV19
CATRDRRVETQYF
TGTGCCACCCGAGACAGGCGGGTAGAGACCCAGTACTTC
>-|TRBJ1-5|-|TRBV4-1
CASSQGPLSRDLNQPQHF
TGCGCCAGCAGCCAAGGTCCCTTATCCCGGGACCTCAATCAGCCCCAGCATTTT
>TRBD2|TRBJ2-7|-|TRBV6-5
CASSLRAGEQYF
TGTGCCAGCAGTCTGCGAGCGGGGGAGCAGTACTTC
>TRBD2|TRBJ2-7|-|TRBV27
CASSPRRPSGSYEQYF
TGTGCCAGCAGTCCCCGCAGGCCTAGCGGCTCCTACGAGCAGTACTTC
>TRBD1|TRBJ1-1|-|TRBV28
CASSTRDSNEAFF
TGTGCCAGCAGTACCCGGGACAGTAATGAAGCTTTCTTT
>TRBD2|TRBJ2-1|many|TRBV12-3/TRBV12-4
CASTGGASGRAEQFF
TGTGCCAGCACCGGCGGGGCTAGCGGGAGGGCCGAGCAGTTCTTC
>TRBD2|TRBJ2-1|many|TRBV7-2
CASSLGLAGGRNEQFF
TGTGCCAGCAGCTTAGGACTAGCGGGGGGGCGGAATGAGCAGTTCTTC
>-|TRBJ2-3|few|TRBV5-1
CASSPGGAQSTDTQYF
TGCGCCAGCAGCCCTGGGGGCGCGCAGAGCACAGATACGCAGTATTTT
>-|TRBJ2-7|many|TRBV7-2
CASTPGAGDEQYF
TGTGCCAGCACCCCTGGGGCAGGGGACGAGCAGTACTTC
>TRBD1|TRBJ1-2|-|TRBV6-5
CASSYGGTEANYGYTF
TGTGCCAGCAGTTACGGGGGGACAGAAGCTAACTATGGCTACACCTTC
>-|TRBJ1-4|few|TRBV29-1
CSVSLANEKLFF
TGCAGCGTTAGTTTGGCCAATGAAAAACTGTTTTTT
>-|TRBJ2-6|-|TRBV19
CASMDSGRANVLTF
TGTGCCAGTATGGACTCGGGAAGGGCCAACGTCCTGACTTTC
>TRBD1|TRBJ2-7|-|TRBV6-1
CASRAGTGGYEQYF
TGTGCCAGCAGGGCCGGGACAGGGGGGTACGAGCAGTACTTC
>-|TRBJ2-1|-|TRBV25-1
CASSPQGAEQFF
TGTGCCAGCAGTCCCCAGGGCGCCGAGCAGTTCTTC
>-|TRBJ2-4|few|TRBV10-3
CAISERGRGPDPVKNIQYF
TGTGCCATCAGTGAGAGGGGGCGGGGGCCCGACCCGGTCAAAAACATTCAGTACTTC
>-|TRBJ1-5|few|TRBV28
CASTPENSNQPQHF
TGTGCCAGCACCCCGGAGAATAGCAATCAGCCCCAGCATTTT
>-|TRBJ1-1|-|TRBV20-1
CSGRIAGRTEAFF
TGCAGTGGCCGAATTGCGGGTCGCACTGAAGCTTTCTTT
>-|TRBJ2-2|-|TRBV24-1
CATSDARQHTGELFF
TGTGCCACCAGTGATGCCCGGCAGCACACCGGGGAGCTGTTTTTT
>-|TRBJ2-7|-|TRBV12-3/TRBV12-4
CASRSNRGARASYEQYF
TGTGCCAGCAGATCTAACAGAGGGGCAAGGGCCTCCTACGAGCAGTACTTC
>-|TRBJ2-1|many|TRBV7-8
CASSLAENEQFF
TGTGCCAGCAGCTTAGCTGAAAATGAGCAGTTCTTC
>-|TRBJ2-6|many|TRBV7-6
CASSPRAGKANVLTF
TGTGCCAGCAGCCCAAGGGCGGGGAAGGCCAACGTCCTGACTTTC
>TRBD1|TRBJ1-6|-|TRBV6-2/TRBV6-3
CASSYPRQGVDSPLHF
TGTGCCAGCAGTTACCCTCGACAGGGTGTTGATTCACCCCTCCACTTT
>TRBD1|TRBJ1-6|many|TRBV28
CASRDRGRFFDSPLHF
TGTGCCAGCAGGGACAGGGGGCGATTTTTTGATTCACCCCTCCACTTT
>-|TRBJ2-7|many|TRBV7-9
CASSFATGFYEQYF
TGTGCCAGCAGCTTCGCGACTGGTTTCTACGAGCAGTACTTC
>-|TRBJ1-1|few|TRBV6-1
CASSEGRENTEAFF
TGTGCCAGCAGTGAAGGCAGGGAGAACACTGAAGCTTTCTTT
>-|TRBJ2-3|-|TRBV7-9
CASSLDIRGTDTQYF
TGTGCCAGCAGCTTGGACATAAGGGGCACAGATACGCAGTATTTT
>TRBD1|TRBJ1-6|few|TRBV19
CASTGGVSGSPLHF
TGTGCCTCGACAGGGGGGGTTTCTGGTTCACCCCTCCACTTT
>-|TRBJ1-5|-|TRBV20-1
CSAQPGGRPISNQPQHF
TGCAGTGCACAGCCGGGGGGGAGGCCCATTAGCAATCAGCCCCAGCATTTT
>-|TRBJ1-1|few|TRBV5-6
CASSTSHRRTNTEAFF
TGTGCCAGCAGCACGTCGCACAGGCGGACGAACACTGAAGCTTTCTTT
>-|TRBJ2-7|few|TRBV7-9
CASSPTRDTPYEQYF
TGTGCCAGCAGCCCGACCCGGGACACTCCCTACGAGCAGTACTTC
>-|TRBJ2-7|few|TRBV20-1
CSAKRGPYEQYF
TGCAGTGCTAAAAGGGGCCCCTACGAGCAGTACTTC